This entry describes one T cell receptor beta chain. The read terminates 3 residues ahead of where the CDR3 ends, so the germline J gene completes it. All participants had a single incident cervical HPV16 infection, and prevalent HPV16 infections were excluded. The data were taken from a study of T cells in women clearing cervical HPV infection. Whole-study context: Donors had HPV16-related CIN3 or worse; 2 had invasive cancer. Case blood was drawn when the lesion was first found; control blood after infection became undetectable.

immunoSEQ multiplex PCR used an average of 1200 ng genomic DNA. Profiled with immunoSEQ multiplex PCR; TCRdb holds only in-frame clones, not every one. In total, the table holds approximately 40,000 clones. Germline assignment: CDR1 MDHEN and CDR2 SYDVKM. The CDR3 length is 16 residues. After removal of 2 bases from V and 0 bases from J, the junction contained 5 bases not matched to a gene. V gene TRBV28 combines with J gene TRBJ2-7, with 9 bases aligning to TRBD2. The sample consisted of blood buffy coat. The receptor was derived from a woman between 18 and 75 years old with a cervical HPV16 infection that either progressed to CIN3+ or cleared (not recorded which). The part of the CDR3 DNA that was read is TGTGCCAGCAGTTTAATGTCTAGCGGGGACTCCTACGAG. Translated, it gives CASSLMSSGDSYE. The full CDR3 reads CASSLMSSGDSYEQYF.